Below, 9 T cell receptor beta chains from the same sample are listed, as sequenced in a study of T cells in Graves' hyperthyroidism and ophthalmopathy. Researchers took RNA transcripts and amplified the TCR beta CDR3 regions from them. A set of HTBI primers served as the primers for a first-round RT-PCR of the TCR CDR3. Using its own MiXCR run on the multiplex PCR reads, TCRdb lists one record per CDR3 protein. The sample gives a few hundred thousand distinct CDR3 sequences, 15% to 20% of which show up once; around 17% is in the top ten. The sample consisted of blood. The receptors were sampled from a woman younger than 35 with Graves' ophthalmopathy.

This clonotype was detected ten times or more. The CDR3 DNA sequence: TGTGCCTGGAATCCTCATCGGAACTATGGCTACACCTTC. This encodes CAWNPHRNYGYTF. The chain carries TRBV30 and TRBJ1-2; D is unclear. This CDR3 is 13 amino acids long. V was clipped by 4 bases and J by 2 bases, with 11 bases between them. From germline, CDR1 is GTSNPN and CDR2 SVGIG (reference sequence).

Many counts were recorded for this clonotype. The rearrangement uses TRBV20-1 and TRBJ2-7; D may be TRBD2 (6 bases). Germline loops: CDR1 DFQATT, CDR2 SNEGSKA (reference sequence). Trimming stripped 6 bases from V and 2 bases from J, with 14 bases between. The CDR3 has 13 amino acids. CDR3 in amino acids: CSAISGPTYEQYF. The CDR3 region has the DNA TGCAGTGCCATAAGCGGGCCTACCTACGAGCAGTACTTC.

This clonotype was seen ten or more times. The J gene is TRBJ2-7, the V gene TRBV28; 7 bases line up with TRBD1. The V segment lost 5 bases and the J segment 2 bases; nucleotides outside the gene matches: 0. The CDR3 spans 12 residues. The V gene's germline CDR1 is MDHEN and CDR2 SYDVKM. The CDR3 spells CASSTGAYEQYF. CDR3 coding DNA: TGTGCCAGCAGTACAGGGGCCTACGAGCAGTACTTC.

This clonotype was seen ten or more times. The chain links TRBV28 to TRBJ2-1; no firm D call. The CDR3 sequence is 12 residues long. V was shortened by 9 bases and J by 1 base, with 7 bases between the two germline ends. Per germline, CDR1 MDHEN and CDR2 SYDVKM. As DNA, the CDR3 is TGTGCCAGAGCAGGATCCTACAATGAGCAGTTCTTC. Protein sequence: CARAGSYNEQFF.

This clonotype was counted between two and nine times. The chain links TRBV11-2 to TRBJ2-7; 11 bases align to TRBD2. Looked up from germline, CDR1 is SGHAT and CDR2 is FQNNGV. This CDR3 is 15 amino acids long. V lost 5 bases, J lost 1 base, and 4 bases stayed unmatched. CDR3 region: CASSAGLADSYEQYF. The CDR3 DNA reads as TGTGCCAGCAGCGCGGGACTAGCGGATTCCTACGAGCAGTACTTC.

This clonotype showed up many times. The CDR3 bases are TGCGCCAGCGGATCCTACCCCCAGTCGGAGCAGTTCTTC. Translation gives CASGSYPQSEQFF. The chain carries TRBV5-1 and TRBJ2-1; D call uncertain. V lost 7 bases and J lost 10, with 18 bases in between. Germline CDR1 SGHRS, CDR2 YFSETQ. The CDR3 covers 13 residues.

The V and J genes are TRBV2 and TRBJ1-6, with D hard to call. CDR1 and CDR2 from the germline V gene are SNHLY and FYNNEI. The CDR3 has 12 amino acids. The ends were cut back, 3 bases at V and 8 bases at J, with 5 bases in the middle. The chain's CDR3 is CASSDPYSPLHF. In nucleotides, the CDR3 is TGTGCCAGCAGTGACCCTTATTCACCCCTCCACTTT.

In this sample, this clonotype turned up a few times. The chain recombines TRBV4-1 with TRBJ2-2; possible D gene TRBD2, 6 bases. Germline V CDR1 and CDR2: MGHRA, YSYEKL. The V end lost 0 bases, the J end lost 4 bases, and 15 bases lay between the germline ends. The CDR3 runs to 17 residues. CDR3 nucleotides: TGCGCCAGCAGCCAAGAAGGCGGGACCCCGAGCACCGGGGAGCTGTTTTTT. It codes for CASSQEGGTPSTGELFF.

This clonotype was seen repeatedly, ten times or more. The chain couples TRBV11-1 to TRBJ2-7; TRBD2 agrees at 9 bases. The junction had 9 bases not matched to a gene; V was cut back by 5 bases and J by 4 bases. The CDR3 spans 15 residues. Germline-derived CDR1 and CDR2 are SGHAT and FQDESV (reference sequence). CDR3 DNA sequence: TGTGCCAGCAGCCCTCTTAGCGGGAGAAGATACGAGCAGTACTTC. Amino acids: CASSPLSGRRYEQYF.